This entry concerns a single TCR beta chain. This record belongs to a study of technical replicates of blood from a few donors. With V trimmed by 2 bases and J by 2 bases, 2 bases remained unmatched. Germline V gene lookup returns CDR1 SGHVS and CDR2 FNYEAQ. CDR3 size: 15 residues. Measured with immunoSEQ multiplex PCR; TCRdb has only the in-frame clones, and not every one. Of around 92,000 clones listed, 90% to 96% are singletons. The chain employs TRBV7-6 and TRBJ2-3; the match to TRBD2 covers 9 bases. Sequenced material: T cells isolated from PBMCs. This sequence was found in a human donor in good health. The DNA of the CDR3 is TGTGCCAGCAGCTTATTAGCGGGAGTCACAGATACGCAGTATTTT. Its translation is CASSLLAGVTDTQYF.